A selection of T cell receptor beta chains follows, all from one sample in a study of T cells in Graves' hyperthyroidism and ophthalmopathy. TCRdb reprocessed the multiplex PCR reads via MiXCR and lists one record per CDR3 protein. The sample contains hundreds of thousands of distinct CDR3 sequences, about 19% of which appear only once. The sample comprised blood. The receptor source for this set is a woman aged 50 to 60 with Graves' hyperthyroidism that later progressed to Graves' ophthalmopathy. The CDR3 runs from the conserved cysteine through the conserved F or W.

>TRBV13|TRBJ2-7
CASSLARDRLYEQYF
>TRBV9|TRBJ2-2
CASSPSGGAIANTGELFF
>TRBV6-2/TRBV6-3|TRBJ2-3
CASNRQGPDTQYF
>TRBV20-1|TRBJ2-5
CSAIPTSRQGRQETQYF
>TRBV7-3|TRBJ2-5
CASSAKTGQGGETQYF
>TRBV30|TRBJ1-2
CAWGSYYGYTF
>TRBV20-1|TRBJ2-3
CSAPDGPRTDTQYF
>TRBV7-2|TRBJ1-5
CASSPIWGSNQPQHF
>TRBV11-1|TRBJ1-6
CASSLGERAAYNSPLHF
>TRBV29-1|TRBJ1-4
CSARTGLGEKLFF
>TRBV5-1|TRBJ2-1
CASSWTTTGTGRGEQFF
>TRBV11-3|TRBJ2-1
CASSSGGLSYNEQFF
>TRBV9|TRBJ1-5
CASSVVPRGTGGAYSNQPQHF
>TRBV19|TRBJ1-1
CASSSETGVGASAFF
>TRBV7-3|TRBJ2-1
CASSLIAGGHSEQFF
>TRBV20-1|TRBJ2-3
CSARDRGLTDTQYF
>TRBV12-3/TRBV12-4|TRBJ1-3
CASSFNPGRGGGNTIYF
>TRBV6-2/TRBV6-3|TRBJ2-1
CASNPMSELSSYNEQFF
>TRBV11-2|TRBJ1-5
CASSLDSGGAGQPQHF
>TRBV7-2|TRBJ2-1
CASSLARGSSYNEQFF
>TRBV20-1|TRBJ2-7
CSARDLTGQGVYEQYF
>TRBV27|TRBJ1-2
CASSLYGPLYGYTF
>TRBV6-1|TRBJ2-2
CASRGQGDTGEPFF